The source of this TCR beta chain is a study of control samples from healthy donors and cancer patients. Trimming shortened V by 0 bases and J by 3 bases, and 6 bases separated the two germline ends. The CDR3 totals 14 residues. From germline, CDR1 is MGHRA and CDR2 YSYEKL. The repertoire was sequenced with immunoSEQ multiplex PCR; TCRdb's copy has only in-frame clones and lacks some. The repertoire holds approximately 81,000 clones, with over 90% as singletons. Sequencing was performed on blood. This receptor was obtained from a woman between 18 and 29 years old in good health. The chain carries TRBV4-1 and TRBJ2-1; D is perhaps TRBD1 or TRBD2 (5 bases each). The CDR3 protein is CASSQDGGYNEQFF. CDR3 nucleotides: TGCGCCAGCAGCCAAGATGGGGGCTACAATGAGCAGTTCTTC.